This TCR beta chain was identified in a study of CD8+ T cells in alopecia areata. Study results and limitations: Clarity of TCR sharing across patients fell short of that in mice, possibly HLA-related. Tissue-resident alphabeta T cells belonging to normal skin likewise get sequenced within scalp specimens.

Of note for this clone: Antigen: not known.

As the sequencing template, cDNA was produced by extracting RNA and reverse transcribing it. The table came from immunoSEQ multiplex PCR; TCRdb's copy has only in-frame clones and leaves some out. The sample has some 170,000 clones; less than 75% are singletons. Collected material from alopecia areata patients comprised lesional scalp punch biopsies and peripheral blood. PBMCs were stained for CD3, CD4 and CD8, and CD4+ and CD8+ T cells were sorted. CDR1 SGHTA and CDR2 FQGNSA come from the germline V gene. CDR3 length equals 13 residues. Trimming left V 5 bases short and J 7 bases short, with 12 bases between.

The sequenced sample was CD8+ T cells sorted from blood, obtained at week 0. This chain joins TRBV7-2 and TRBJ2-1, with no clear D. The receptor was derived from a human donor with alopecia areata. The CDR3 DNA reads TGTGCCAGCAGCGATCAGTTATTGAATGAGCAGTTCTTC. This translates into CASSDQLLNEQFF.